The present TCR beta chain was sequenced within a study of OX40 agonist ivuxolimab in advanced cancers. Study details: Patients treated during dose escalation were battling hepatocellular carcinoma, melanoma, renal cell or head and neck cancer. At 82.7% male, the cohort had a mean age of about 55 years, ranging from about 23 to 79.

The assay was immunoSEQ multiplex PCR, and TCRdb's table has in-frame clones only and misses some. The table has fewer than 100,000 clones, around 92% seen once; the top ten hold about 9%. This TCR was sampled from an adult with an advanced solid tumor such as melanoma, head and neck, liver or kidney cancer. The sample was CD4+ or CD8+ T cells sorted from blood, taken in a trial of the OX40 agonist ivuxolimab.

The CDR3 bases are TGTGCCAGCAGCTCCTACAGGAACACTGAAGCTTTCTTT. It yields the protein CASSSYRNTEAFF. The V call is TRBV7-6, the J call TRBJ1-1; D not certain. CDR3 length equals 13 residues. In germline, CDR1 is SGHVS, CDR2 FNYEAQ. The germline V and J ends were trimmed by 4 bases and 1 base, with 7 bases remaining between them.